The rows below give T cell receptor beta chains drawn from one sample of a study of blood T cell repertoires in COVID-19. Method: immunoSEQ multiplex PCR; TCRdb's copy keeps in-frame clones and lacks some. The table shows about 59,000 clones, with less than 80% occurring only once. Sequencing was carried out using peripheral blood. All receptors come from a man aged 60 to 75 with acute or convalescent COVID-19. CDR3s include the opening cysteine and the closing phenylalanine or tryptophan.

J | V | CDR3
TRBJ1-5 | TRBV5-1 | CASSLGQGAGQPQHF
TRBJ2-1 | TRBV7-9 | CASSPWGVLHYNEQFF
TRBJ2-7 | TRBV9 | CASSVSGGAPYEQYF
TRBJ1-4 | TRBV5-4 | CASSLGGSLTNEKLFF
TRBJ1-1 | TRBV12-3/TRBV12-4 | CASSLWTGWEAFF
TRBJ2-1 | TRBV2 | CASSPLSGRRNEQFF
TRBJ2-7 | TRBV5-1 | CASSLQGPYEQYF
TRBJ1-2 | TRBV18 | CASSRDGRRGGYTF
TRBJ1-5 | TRBV2 | CASSTYRDQPQHF
TRBJ2-3 | TRBV27 | CASARKSLSTDTQYF
TRBJ2-1 | TRBV5-1 | CASSLARTVSELQFF
TRBJ1-1 | TRBV11-1 | CASSSRQGTEAFF
TRBJ2-7 | TRBV6-1 | CASSEAGSGQGYEQYF
TRBJ1-2 | TRBV6-5 | CASSPREGNGYTF